A selection of T cell receptor beta chains follows, all from one sample in a study of T cells expressing NK-cell markers. TCRdb re-called the 5' RACE reads, yielding one record per CDR3 amino acid sequence without DNA. The listing records 90,000 to 130,000 distinct CDR3 sequences. The sequenced sample consisted of blood T cells: a sorted CD56 or NKG2C T cell subset, CD4+ or CD8+ T cells, or bulk PBMC T cells (not recorded which). These receptors all stem from a woman aged 18-70 years in good health. The CDR3 runs from the conserved cysteine through the conserved F or W.

cdr3_aa	v_call	j_call
CASSDPQSGNTIYF	TRBV6-4	TRBJ1-3
CSADGQGANIQYF	TRBV20-1	TRBJ2-4
CASSPQGDPTTF	TRBV25-1	TRBJ1-2
CSARGDSNQPQHF	TRBV20-1	TRBJ1-5
CASSDSAPEAFF	TRBV6-1	TRBJ1-1
CAWSGVAGVWGDQFF	TRBV30	TRBJ2-1
CASRDSADAFF	TRBV12-3/TRBV12-4	TRBJ1-1
CASRTDRVLDSYNEQFF	TRBV6-2/TRBV6-3	TRBJ2-1
CASSQESITGTPYNEQFF	TRBV4-3	TRBJ2-1
CAISEVSRLAGDETQYF	TRBV10-3	TRBJ2-5
CASSSTGTDTQYF	TRBV7-9	TRBJ2-3
CSVDREDTEAFF	TRBV29-1	TRBJ1-1